The entry below describes one T cell receptor (beta chain). Seattle cases were enrolled at active infection and followed longitudinally. This entry is derived from a study of blood T cell repertoires in COVID-19. Across the whole study: Specimens from acute and convalescent COVID-19 originated in the United States, Italy and Spain.

TCRdb keeps only in-frame clones here, not all; method: immunoSEQ multiplex PCR. The sample includes tens of thousands of clones, 90% of them seen just once. The germline gives CDR1 MNHNS, CDR2 SASEGT. The V and J ends lost 6 bases and 4 bases, in that order; junction bases with no gene match: 4. The CDR3 extends over 14 amino acids. The clonotype was recovered from a young man with COVID-19, enrolled during active disease. The chain recombines TRBV6-1 with TRBJ2-3, with TRBD2 matching over 10 bases. The sequencing sample was made of peripheral blood. For the CDR3, the DNA is TGTGCCAGCAGGGGTCTAGCGGGAGCAGATACGCAGTATTTT. Amino acids: CASRGLAGADTQYF.